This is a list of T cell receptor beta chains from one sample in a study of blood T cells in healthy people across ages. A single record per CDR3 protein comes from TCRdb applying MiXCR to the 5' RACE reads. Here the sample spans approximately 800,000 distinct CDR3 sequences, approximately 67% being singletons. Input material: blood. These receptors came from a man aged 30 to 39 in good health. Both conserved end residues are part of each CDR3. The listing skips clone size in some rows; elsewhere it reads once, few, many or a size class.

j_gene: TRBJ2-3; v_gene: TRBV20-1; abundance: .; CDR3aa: CSARTQSTDTQYF
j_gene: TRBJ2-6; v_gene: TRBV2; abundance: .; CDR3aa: CASSYAGTSSGANVLTF
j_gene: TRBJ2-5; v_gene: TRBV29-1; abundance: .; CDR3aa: CSVPEGGLLQETQYF
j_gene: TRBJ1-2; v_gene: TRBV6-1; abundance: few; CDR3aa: CASKDGSWDDGYTF
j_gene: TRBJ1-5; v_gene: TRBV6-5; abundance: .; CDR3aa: CASSYSGGVGQPQHF
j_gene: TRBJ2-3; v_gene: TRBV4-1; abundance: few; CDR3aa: CASSLPGSYKDTQYF
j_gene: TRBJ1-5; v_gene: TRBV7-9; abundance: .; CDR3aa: CASSAGWDQPQHF
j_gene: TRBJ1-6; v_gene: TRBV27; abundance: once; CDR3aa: CASRSIRDSNSPLHF
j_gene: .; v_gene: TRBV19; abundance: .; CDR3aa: CASSIRDINDNEQYF
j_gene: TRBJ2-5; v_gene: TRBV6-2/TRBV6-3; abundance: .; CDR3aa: CASARDGLGTQYF
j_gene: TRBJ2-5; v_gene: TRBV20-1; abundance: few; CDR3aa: CSARDPAGSQETQYF
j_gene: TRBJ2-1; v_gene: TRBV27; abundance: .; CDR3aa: CASSWVGETSGNEQFF
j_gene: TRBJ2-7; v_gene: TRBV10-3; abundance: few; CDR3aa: CAISPKYEQYF
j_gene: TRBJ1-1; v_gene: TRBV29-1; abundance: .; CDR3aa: CSVGGGFREAFF
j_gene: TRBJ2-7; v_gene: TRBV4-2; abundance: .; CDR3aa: CASSQEGGAGYYEQYF
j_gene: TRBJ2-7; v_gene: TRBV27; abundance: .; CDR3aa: CASSPTTGVLSEQYF
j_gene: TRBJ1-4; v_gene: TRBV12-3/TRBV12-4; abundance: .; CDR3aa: CASSLGWATNEKLFF